This is a list of T cell receptor beta chains from one sample in a study of blood T cell dynamics during melanoma immunotherapy. The assay was immunoSEQ multiplex PCR, and TCRdb's table has in-frame clones only and misses some. The repertoire holds roughly 11,000 clones, with approximately 87% as singletons. The sample here was blood, taken from a patient treated with checkpoint blockade. The receptor set was obtained from a human donor with melanoma. CDR3s leave out the opening cysteine and the closing phenylalanine or tryptophan. The D gene is left open where the match is weak. The size of a clone is reported for some rows only, either as once, few or many, or as a class for expanded clones.

CDR3 protein: ASSMGQGSLEAF
V gene: TRBV5-1
J gene: TRBJ1-1
CDR3 length: 12
clone size: -
D gene: TRBD1

CDR3 protein: ASSLWGPSSYEQY
V gene: TRBV28
J gene: TRBJ2-7
CDR3 length: 13
clone size: -
D gene: -

CDR3 protein: ASSSQGAQETQY
V gene: TRBV5-1
J gene: TRBJ2-5
CDR3 length: 12
clone size: -
D gene: -

CDR3 protein: ASSLIQGVQDTQY
V gene: TRBV7-8
J gene: TRBJ2-3
CDR3 length: 13
clone size: -
D gene: TRBD1

CDR3 protein: ASSRRDRTPPGYT
V gene: TRBV5-6
J gene: TRBJ1-2
CDR3 length: 13
clone size: -
D gene: TRBD1

CDR3 protein: ASSPTTENNEQF
V gene: TRBV18
J gene: TRBJ2-1
CDR3 length: 12
clone size: -
D gene: -

CDR3 protein: ASSQASGTLTDTQY
V gene: TRBV14
J gene: TRBJ2-3
CDR3 length: 14
clone size: -
D gene: TRBD2

CDR3 protein: ASSLGTANGYGYT
V gene: TRBV7-2
J gene: TRBJ1-2
CDR3 length: 13
clone size: -
D gene: -

CDR3 protein: ASSGGLAGGNSPLH
V gene: TRBV9
J gene: TRBJ1-6
CDR3 length: 14
clone size: -
D gene: -

CDR3 protein: ASSEGGQGSTTGELF
V gene: TRBV10-1
J gene: TRBJ2-2
CDR3 length: 15
clone size: -
D gene: TRBD1

CDR3 protein: ASSSRQGADYGYT
V gene: TRBV7-8
J gene: TRBJ1-2
CDR3 length: 13
clone size: -
D gene: TRBD1

CDR3 protein: ASSRNSERTYEQY
V gene: TRBV7-2
J gene: TRBJ2-7
CDR3 length: 13
clone size: once
D gene: -

CDR3 protein: ASSRDRGKSEAF
V gene: TRBV18
J gene: TRBJ1-1
CDR3 length: 12
clone size: -
D gene: TRBD1

CDR3 protein: ASSTSTGSGTDTQY
V gene: TRBV19
J gene: TRBJ2-3
CDR3 length: 14
clone size: -
D gene: -

CDR3 protein: ASAGLAGFTDTQY
V gene: TRBV19
J gene: TRBJ2-3
CDR3 length: 13
clone size: -
D gene: TRBD2

CDR3 protein: ASSIGRAGANVLT
V gene: TRBV19
J gene: TRBJ2-6
CDR3 length: 13
clone size: -
D gene: -

CDR3 protein: SVQGSGANVLT
V gene: TRBV29-1
J gene: TRBJ2-6
CDR3 length: 11
clone size: -
D gene: -

CDR3 protein: SVDPTGVLGDTQY
V gene: TRBV29-1
J gene: TRBJ2-3
CDR3 length: 13
clone size: -
D gene: TRBD1

CDR3 protein: ASSLGERNGELF
V gene: TRBV7-3
J gene: TRBJ2-2
CDR3 length: 12
clone size: -
D gene: -

CDR3 protein: ASSLLGAHNEQF
V gene: TRBV7-9
J gene: TRBJ2-1
CDR3 length: 12
clone size: -
D gene: -

CDR3 protein: ASSSTGTTEAF
V gene: TRBV5-6
J gene: TRBJ1-1
CDR3 length: 11
clone size: -
D gene: -

CDR3 protein: ASHGGGEGGELF
V gene: TRBV10-3
J gene: TRBJ2-2
CDR3 length: 12
clone size: few
D gene: TRBD2

CDR3 protein: ASSLVEAAYEQY
V gene: TRBV28
J gene: TRBJ2-7
CDR3 length: 12
clone size: large
D gene: -

CDR3 protein: ASSQEKSGLGYT
V gene: TRBV4-1
J gene: TRBJ1-2
CDR3 length: 12
clone size: -
D gene: -

CDR3 protein: ASSDTSRITDTQY
V gene: TRBV6-1
J gene: TRBJ2-3
CDR3 length: 13
clone size: -
D gene: -

CDR3 protein: AISDFETVSSGANVLT
V gene: TRBV10-3
J gene: TRBJ2-6
CDR3 length: 16
clone size: -
D gene: -

CDR3 protein: ASSSRHSGNTIY
V gene: TRBV7-2
J gene: TRBJ1-3
CDR3 length: 12
clone size: once
D gene: -

CDR3 protein: AWSPDSEGRGYT
V gene: TRBV30
J gene: TRBJ1-2
CDR3 length: 12
clone size: -
D gene: -

CDR3 protein: ASSRTGGSKETQY
V gene: TRBV7-9
J gene: TRBJ2-5
CDR3 length: 13
clone size: -
D gene: TRBD1

CDR3 protein: SARENTEAF
V gene: TRBV20-1
J gene: TRBJ1-1
CDR3 length: 9
clone size: -
D gene: -

CDR3 protein: ASSLSMGPPNEQY
V gene: TRBV27
J gene: TRBJ2-7
CDR3 length: 13
clone size: -
D gene: -

CDR3 protein: ASSDRGNTIY
V gene: TRBV2
J gene: TRBJ1-3
CDR3 length: 10
clone size: -
D gene: -

CDR3 protein: ASSSTGQGTEKLF
V gene: TRBV13
J gene: TRBJ1-4
CDR3 length: 13
clone size: -
D gene: TRBD1

CDR3 protein: ASSFTGASGNTIY
V gene: TRBV13
J gene: TRBJ1-3
CDR3 length: 13
clone size: few
D gene: TRBD1

CDR3 protein: ASSYREGAEKLF
V gene: TRBV6-5
J gene: TRBJ1-4
CDR3 length: 12
clone size: -
D gene: TRBD1

CDR3 protein: ASSVGVSQPQH
V gene: TRBV9
J gene: TRBJ1-5
CDR3 length: 11
clone size: few
D gene: -

CDR3 protein: AWKLPDVWGEGYEQF
V gene: TRBV30
J gene: TRBJ2-1
CDR3 length: 15
clone size: -
D gene: TRBD2

CDR3 protein: ASSRDGGANVLT
V gene: TRBV19
J gene: TRBJ2-6
CDR3 length: 12
clone size: once
D gene: -

CDR3 protein: ASSQGQSGANVLT
V gene: TRBV13
J gene: TRBJ2-6
CDR3 length: 13
clone size: -
D gene: TRBD1

CDR3 protein: ASSPDRETQY
V gene: TRBV7-2
J gene: TRBJ2-3
CDR3 length: 10
clone size: -
D gene: -

CDR3 protein: ASSSQQGNYGYT
V gene: TRBV7-2
J gene: TRBJ1-2
CDR3 length: 12
clone size: few
D gene: -

CDR3 protein: ASSLGQGELYEQY
V gene: TRBV5-1
J gene: TRBJ2-7
CDR3 length: 13
clone size: -
D gene: TRBD1

CDR3 protein: ASSQDSGTGGDTEAF
V gene: TRBV4-1
J gene: TRBJ1-1
CDR3 length: 15
clone size: -
D gene: TRBD1

CDR3 protein: ASSLHGQGAWSPLH
V gene: TRBV5-4
J gene: TRBJ1-6
CDR3 length: 14
clone size: few
D gene: TRBD1

CDR3 protein: ASSQTQASGTDTQY
V gene: TRBV4-1
J gene: TRBJ2-3
CDR3 length: 14
clone size: -
D gene: -

CDR3 protein: ASSQELAGGPHEQY
V gene: TRBV4-1
J gene: TRBJ2-7
CDR3 length: 14
clone size: -
D gene: TRBD2

CDR3 protein: ASSYGVGETQY
V gene: TRBV11-2
J gene: TRBJ2-5
CDR3 length: 11
clone size: -
D gene: -

CDR3 protein: ASREKDTGNQPQH
V gene: TRBV2
J gene: TRBJ1-5
CDR3 length: 13
clone size: -
D gene: -

CDR3 protein: ASSSRIREKLF
V gene: TRBV13
J gene: TRBJ1-4
CDR3 length: 11
clone size: -
D gene: -

CDR3 protein: ASSQTGTSGNRQETQY
V gene: TRBV4-1
J gene: TRBJ2-5
CDR3 length: 16
clone size: -
D gene: TRBD2